These 13 T cell receptor beta chains were sequenced from one sample in a study of T-cell reconstitution after alpha-beta-depleted transplantation in children. It was with unique molecular identifiers that the TCRbeta library was prepared. TCRdb called the PCR reads again in MiXCR, with one record for every CDR3 protein. The repertoire has hundreds of thousands of distinct CDR3 sequences, 15% to 20% of them found once; the top ten carry approximately 28%. The sequencing here drew on PBMCs, mostly from graft donor cells, taken 360 days after TCRalphabeta/CD19-depleted stem cell transplant. These receptor sequences come from a boy in the first two years of life who had a stem cell transplant for Wiskott-Aldrich syndrome, so the T cells may come from the graft donor.

The chain carries TRBV6-2 or TRBV6-3 and TRBJ2-7; D is perhaps TRBD1 (6 bases). Germline V CDR1 and CDR2: MNHEY, SVGEGT. The ends were cut back, 4 bases at V and 7 bases at J, with 11 bases in the middle. This CDR3 spans 12 amino acids. The CDR3 coding sequence is TGTGCCAGCAGTTTACAGGGATGGGAGCAGTACTTC. Translation gives CASSLQGWEQYF.

This clonotype came up a few times. The chain uses TRBV7-2 and TRBJ2-1; tentatively, D is TRBD1 (6 bases). Per germline, CDR1 SGHTA and CDR2 FQGNSA. The germline V and J ends were trimmed by 5 bases and 0 bases, with 14 bases remaining between them. CDR3 length equals 16 residues. The CDR3 here is CASSLQGPSSYNEQFF. The CDR3 nucleotides read TGTGCCAGCAGCCTACAGGGCCCAAGCTCCTACAATGAGCAGTTCTTC. The whole variable domain, remainder taken from reference TRBV7-2 and TRBJ2-1, is GAGVSQSPSNKVTEKGKDVELRCDPISGHTALYWYRQSLGQGLEFLIYFQGNSAPDKSGLPSDRFSAERTGGSVSTLTIQRTQQEDSAVYLCASSLQGPSSYNEQFFGPGTRLTVL.

The chain joins TRBV6-1 to TRBJ2-7; 14 bases fit TRBD2. The CDR3 is 16 amino acids. J gave up 3 bases and V 5 bases, and 6 bases lay outside the gene matches. Germline-derived CDR1 and CDR2 are MNHNS and SASEGT. The CDR3 region has the DNA TGTGCCAGCAGTCCGACTAGCGGGAGGGCCCTCTACGAGCAGTACTTC. Protein sequence: CASSPTSGRALYEQYF.

The chain is built from TRBV25-1 and TRBJ2-1, with 8 bases lining up with TRBD2. CDR1 MGHDK and CDR2 SYGVNS come from the germline V gene. The CDR3 spans 15 residues. V shed 7 bases and J 4 bases; nucleotides not matched to a gene: 9. The DNA of the CDR3 is TGTGCCAGCAAGGGAGCGGGGGATCGTTACAATGAGCAGTTCTTC. It yields the protein CASKGAGDRYNEQFF.

This chain uses TRBV4-1 with TRBJ2-1; perhaps TRBD1 as D (6 bases). V shed 5 bases and J shed 6 bases, with 14 bases lying between them. Per germline, CDR1 MGHRA and CDR2 YSYEKL. The CDR3 is made up of 14 amino acids. The CDR3 sequence is CASSFRTVSNEQFF. In DNA, the CDR3 is TGCGCCAGCAGCTTTCGGACAGTAAGCAATGAGCAGTTCTTC.

This clonotype was found a few times. J is TRBJ2-3 and V is TRBV5-1, with D unresolved. This CDR3 has 16 residues. The V gene lost 6 bases and the J gene lost 0 bases, with 17 bases spanning the gap. Germline assignment: CDR1 SGHRS and CDR2 YFSETQ. CDR3 DNA: TGCGCCAGCAAAGCAGGCCCTCCTCCAAGCACAGATACGCAGTATTTT. It is translated as CASKAGPPPSTDTQYF.

This clonotype has more than one count but fewer than ten. The chain uses TRBV7-9 and TRBJ2-7; D not resolved. V lost 2 bases, J lost 7 bases, and 12 bases lay in between. Germline-derived CDR1 and CDR2 are SEHNR and FQNEAQ (reference sequence). This CDR3 contains 13 residues. The CDR3 spells CASSLTVELEQYF. CDR3 nucleotides: TGTGCCAGCAGCTTAACGGTGGAGTTAGAGCAGTACTTC.

This sequence joins TRBV2 and TRBJ2-7, with 7 positions matching TRBD1. Trimming cost V 8 bases and J 0 bases; bases outside gene matches: 1. The CDR3 has 12 amino acids. Per germline, CDR1 SNHLY and CDR2 FYNNEI. CDR3 DNA sequence: TGTGCCAGCGGGACAGCCTCCTACGAGCAGTACTTC. Its translation: CASGTASYEQYF.

The rearrangement links TRBV7-8 to TRBJ2-3; 8 bases match TRBD1. Trimming removed 5 bases from V and 2 bases from J; junction bases left unmatched: 9. The CDR3 runs 16 residues. Germline CDR1 is SGHVS and CDR2 is FQNEAQ. The CDR3 region has the DNA TGTGCCAGCAGCCTACACAGGGGGAAATTCACAGATACGCAGTATTTT. The encoded protein is CASSLHRGKFTDTQYF.

This chain uses TRBV5-1 with TRBJ1-1; D is uncertain. This CDR3 spans 13 amino acids. V was trimmed by 2 bases and J by 6 bases, leaving 11 bases between them. Germline loops: CDR1 SGHRS, CDR2 YFSETQ. The CDR3 sequence is CASSLEVGAEAFF. The CDR3 nucleotides are TGCGCCAGCAGCTTAGAGGTTGGGGCTGAAGCTTTCTTT.

J is TRBJ2-7 and V is TRBV7-6, with D possibly being TRBD2 (6 bases). Germline values: CDR1 SGHVS, CDR2 FNYEAQ. The CDR3 has 15 residues. The germline V and J ends were trimmed by 3 bases and 0 bases, with 12 bases remaining between them. The CDR3 is CASSFMEGFSYEQYF. The CDR3 nucleotides are TGTGCCAGCAGCTTTATGGAGGGATTCTCCTACGAGCAGTACTTC.

The table lists this clonotype with many counts. The rearrangement joins TRBV2 to TRBJ1-5; no reliable D call. V was cut by 3 bases and J by 11 bases, with 17 bases left in between. The CDR3 covers 14 residues. Germline assignment: CDR1 SNHLY and CDR2 FYNNEI. The CDR3 DNA reads as TGTGCCAGCAGTGACGGACGGATGGCTGTGGCCCAGCATTTT. Its translation: CASSDGRMAVAQHF.

Remarks on this clonotype: One end of the junction fails to match germline, which may point to a read error. The chain has TRBV5-1 and TRBJ2-3, with D maybe TRBD2 (7 bases). The CDR3 contains 18 residues. CDR1 SGHRS and CDR2 YFSETQ come from the germline V gene. The CDR3 spells CASSLGGRGDTYADTQYF. CDR3 sequence (DNA): TGTGCCAGCAGCTTGGGAGGACGGGGGGACACGTACGCAGATACGCAGTATTTT.